Listed here are 8 T cell receptor beta chains from one sample, sequenced in a study of identical twins. TCRdb ran MiXCR on the 5' RACE reads and lists one entry per CDR3 protein. Of under 1 million distinct CDR3 sequences detected, over 9% appear once; the ten largest clones hold 1.5% to 2%. The same sample was also studied in work on yellow fever vaccine responses in identical twins.

Sequences were obtained from PBMCs. The receptors derive from a woman between 18 and 30 years old in good health.

V usage is TRBV7-2 and J usage is TRBJ2-7; 11 bases are shared with TRBD1. The CDR3 loop spans 15 amino acids. The V gene end was trimmed by 7 bases and the J gene end by 3 bases; junction bases not matched to a gene: 8. Germline-derived CDR1 and CDR2 are SGHTA and FQGNSA. The CDR3 here is CASTLTGTGGYEQYF. The CDR3 DNA follows: TGTGCCAGCACGCTCACCGGGACAGGGGGCTACGAGCAGTACTTC.

This clonotype turned up a few times. The chain has TRBV27 and TRBJ2-3; 7 bases align to TRBD1. The CDR3 is 15 residues long. CDR1 and CDR2 from the germline V gene are MNHEY and SMNVEV (reference sequence). V was pared by 5 bases and J by 0 bases, with 5 bases of the junction left unmatched. For the CDR3, the DNA is TGTGCCAGCAGTATCGGGACAGCTAGCACAGATACGCAGTATTTT. Residues: CASSIGTASTDTQYF.

This clonotype came up a few times. V and J are TRBV29-1 and TRBJ2-1, with D tentatively TRBD1 or TRBD2 (5 bases each). From germline, CDR1 is SQVTM and CDR2 ANQGSEA. The V end was cut by 4 bases, the J end by 2 bases, with 21 bases between. The CDR3 extends over 17 amino acids. In nucleotides, the CDR3 is TGCAGCGTTGGTCAAACTAGGGGCACTGGTGCCTACAATGAGCAGTTCTTC. This translates into CSVGQTRGTGAYNEQFF.

The V gene is TRBV12-3 or TRBV12-4, the J gene TRBJ1-1; perhaps TRBD1 as D (5 bases). The CDR3 is 13 amino acids. The V end was cut by 6 bases, the J end by 1 base, with 9 bases between. The CDR3 reads CASRPRENTEAFF. CDR3 coding DNA: TGTGCCAGCAGACCCAGGGAGAACACTGAAGCTTTCTTT.

This clonotype has more than one count but fewer than ten. The chain carries TRBV12-3 or TRBV12-4 and TRBJ1-5; D uncertain. The V end was cut by 3 bases, the J end by 4 bases, with 7 bases between. This CDR3 spans 13 amino acids. CDR3 residues: CASSLVPNQPQHF. The CDR3 nucleotides are TGTGCCAGCAGTTTGGTCCCAAATCAGCCCCAGCATTTT.

The chain has TRBV7-7 and TRBJ2-5, with a tentative D call TRBD1 (6 bases). The CDR3 length is 15 residues. V lost 1 base and J lost 0, with 9 bases in between. Germline lookup yields CDR1 SSHAT and CDR2 FNYEAQ (reference sequence). The CDR3 region is CASSLGDRNQETQYF. CDR3 DNA sequence: TGTGCCAGCAGCTTAGGTGACAGGAACCAAGAGACCCAGTACTTC. The whole variable domain, filled in from reference TRBV7-7 and TRBJ2-5, reads GAGVSQSPRYKVTKRGQDVTLRCDPISSHATLYWYQQALGQGPEFLTYFNYEAQPDKSGLPSDRFSAERPEGSISTLTIQRTEQRDSAMYRCASSLGDRNQETQYFGPGTRLLVL.

This clonotype was counted between two and nine times. The chain is built from TRBV12-3 or TRBV12-4 and TRBJ2-4, with 12 bases aligning to TRBD2. The CDR3 consists of 19 residues. V shed 4 bases and J 11 bases; nucleotides not matched to a gene: 21. The CDR3 nucleotides are TGTGCCAGCAGTTCAGTCACTAGCGGGAGGCTTGGCCAAAAGGGGGTTCAGTACTTC. Its protein product is CASSSVTSGRLGQKGVQYF.

This clonotype was counted between two and nine times. The rearrangement uses TRBV11-2 and TRBJ2-7, with D perhaps matching TRBD2 (6 bases). Germline V gene data show CDR1 as SGHAT and CDR2 as FQNNGV. The CDR3 is 15 residues long. The V end lost 0 bases, the J end lost 2 bases, and 11 bases lay between the germline ends. CDR3 protein: CASSLDRGVAYEQYV. The CDR3 bases are TGTGCCAGCAGCTTAGATCGCGGGGTGGCCTACGAGCAGTACGTC.